These 29 T cell receptor beta chains were sequenced from one sample in a study of blood T cell repertoires in COVID-19 (dated by TCRdb to 2020 to 2022). The method behind the library was the immunoSEQ multiplex PCR assay. TCRdb stores this immuneACCESS table with in-frame sequences only. Part of the clones is absent; in the studies checked, under half of the shortfall reflects unresolved V genes, and no reason is known for the rest. The sample data list some 190,000 clones, and 85% to 90% of these were observed just once. Approximately 4.5% of the sample is held by the ten biggest clonotypes. The sequenced sample was peripheral blood. The receptors originated from a human donor in a cohort sampled during active COVID-19.

In the case of this clone: Different DNA sequences within this sample yield the same CDR3. This chain joins TRBV9 and TRBJ2-1, with 10 bases aligning to TRBD2. The germline CDR1 and CDR2 sequences are SGDLS and YYNGEE. Trimming took 0 bases from V and 5 from J; bases not matched to a gene: 5. This CDR3 contains 16 residues. The CDR3 loop reads CASSVVGSGGHNEQFF. CDR3 DNA sequence: TGTGCCAGCAGCGTAGTGGGTAGCGGGGGGCACAATGAGCAGTTCTTC.

This chain connects TRBV6-5 to TRBJ2-1, with 12 bases fitting TRBD2. V lost 5 bases, J lost 5 bases, and 4 bases stayed unmatched. The length of the CDR3 is 15 residues. CDR1 and CDR2 (germline): MNHEY, SVGAGI. CDR3 in amino acids: CASSKLAGGHNEQFF. As DNA, the CDR3 is TGTGCCAGCAGTAAACTAGCGGGAGGCCACAATGAGCAGTTCTTC.

This clone was recorded at least ten times. The same CDR3 is also encoded by other DNA sequences in this sample. V is TRBV9 and J is TRBJ2-7; a possible D gene is TRBD2 (5 bases). Trimming pared 2 bases from V and 1 base from J, leaving 10 bases between. The germline V gene has CDR1 SGDLS and CDR2 YYNGEE. The CDR3 consists of 14 residues. In DNA form, the CDR3 reads TGTGCCAGCAGCGTCAGTCCGGGGTCCTACGAGCAGTACTTC. Its translation is CASSVSPGSYEQYF. The whole variable domain, filled in from reference TRBV9 and TRBJ2-7, reads DSGVTQTPKHLITATGQRVTLRCSPRSGDLSVYWYQQSLDQGLQFLIQYYNGEERAKGNILERFSAQQFPDLHSELNLSSLELGDSALYFCASSVSPGSYEQYFGPGTRLTVT.

The chain carries TRBV9 and TRBJ2-1, with D possibly matching TRBD1 (6 bases). V was shortened by 2 bases and J by 0 bases, with 9 bases between the two germline ends. Germline CDR1 SGDLS, CDR2 YYNGEE. The CDR3 spans 15 residues. The CDR3 nucleotides are TGTGCCAGCAGCGTGGGGGACACCTCCTACAATGAGCAGTTCTTC. Translated: CASSVGDTSYNEQFF.

The DNA of the CDR3 is TGTGCCAGCAGTTATTCACGGGCGAACACCGGGGAGCTGTTTTTT. Translating gives CASSYSRANTGELFF. The gene calls are TRBV6-2 or TRBV6-3 and TRBJ2-2; no clear D gene. Trimming removed 3 bases from V and 0 bases from J, with 8 bases in between. This CDR3 comprises 15 residues. Germline CDR1 MNHEY, CDR2 SVGEGT.

The table lists this clone with a count of one. This chain uses TRBV7-9 with TRBJ2-6; D call uncertain. From germline, CDR1 is SEHNR and CDR2 FQNEAQ (reference sequence). V was clipped by 0 bases and J by 0 bases, with 3 bases between them. This CDR3 is 15 amino acids long. In nucleotides, the CDR3 is TGTGCCAGCAGCTTAGCCCACTCTGGGGCCAACGTCCTGACTTTC. Translated: CASSLAHSGANVLTF.

V and J are TRBV10-2 and TRBJ2-7, with D uncertain. Germline V lookup: CDR1 WSHSY, CDR2 SAAADI. This CDR3 spans 14 amino acids. V was pared by 7 bases and J by 5 bases, with 18 bases between. The CDR3 protein is CASTRTPSTDEQYF. The CDR3 DNA is TGCGCCAGCACTAGAACCCCCAGCACGGACGAGCAGTACTTC.

The chain has TRBV7-2 and TRBJ2-7; 10 positions match TRBD1. Per germline, CDR1 SGHTA and CDR2 FQGNSA. The CDR3 covers 15 residues. Trimming took 4 bases from V and 3 from J; bases not matched to a gene: 6. The CDR3 region has the DNA TGTGCCAGCAGCTCCACCGGGACAGGGGTCTACGAGCAGTACTTC. This gives the protein CASSSTGTGVYEQYF. The full variable domain, with the rest looked up from reference TRBV7-2 and TRBJ2-7, is GAGVSQSPSNKVTEKGKDVELRCDPISGHTALYWYRQSLGQGLEFLIYFQGNSAPDKSGLPSDRFSAERTGGSVSTLTIQRTQQEDSAVYLCASSSTGTGVYEQYFGPGTRLTVT.

The V call is TRBV28, the J call TRBJ2-2, with a tentative D call TRBD2 (6 bases). Germline V gene data show CDR1 as MDHEN and CDR2 as SYDVKM. V gave up 3 bases and J gave up 5 bases, with 13 bases separating them. This CDR3 comprises 15 residues. The chain's CDR3 is CASSFPGVGTGELFF. CDR3 bases: TGTGCCAGCAGTTTCCCGGGAGTGGGTACCGGGGAGCTGTTTTTT.

Notes on this clone: Other DNA sequences in this specimen translate into the identical CDR3. The DNA for the CDR3 is TGTGCCAGCAGCTTGGACAGAAACCAGCCCCAGCATTTT. Residues: CASSLDRNQPQHF. The rearrangement links TRBV7-2 to TRBJ1-5; D might be TRBD1 (6 bases). V shed 3 bases and J shed 7 bases, with 10 bases lying between them. CDR1 is SGHTA and CDR2 is FQGNSA in the germline V gene. The CDR3 sequence is 13 residues long.

This clone is a singleton in its sample. The chain is built from TRBV27 and TRBJ2-5; 14 bases fit TRBD2. V lost 5 bases and J lost 0; bases outside the gene matches: 11. This CDR3 spans 19 amino acids. The germline gives CDR1 MNHEY, CDR2 SMNVEV (reference sequence). Here the CDR3 reads CASSPLWTSGGKYQETQYF. CDR3 DNA: TGTGCCAGCAGTCCCCTGTGGACTAGCGGGGGGAAGTACCAAGAGACCCAGTACTTC.

This rearrangement joins TRBV6-6 to TRBJ2-3; no reliable D call. V was shortened by 6 bases and J by 3 bases, with 10 bases between the two germline ends. The germline gives CDR1 MNHNY, CDR2 SVGAGI (reference sequence). The CDR3 extends over 13 amino acids. CDR3: CASSQPGTDTQYF. The CDR3 DNA follows: TGTGCCAGCAGCCAACCAGGAACAGATACGCAGTATTTT.

V gene TRBV30 combines with J gene TRBJ1-5; D is ambiguous. V was trimmed by 3 bases and J by 3 bases, leaving 9 bases between them. CDR3 length equals 13 residues. Per germline, CDR1 GTSNPN and CDR2 SVGIG (reference sequence). CDR3 sequence: CAWSPSDNQPQHF. The CDR3 region has the DNA TGTGCCTGGAGCCCCAGCGACAATCAGCCCCAGCATTTT.

The gene calls are TRBV4-1 and TRBJ2-5; 13 positions match TRBD2. J was trimmed by 9 bases and V by 0 bases; bases with no gene match: 10. This CDR3 has 17 residues. Germline CDR1 reads MGHRA; CDR2 reads YSYEKL. The CDR3 here is CASSQEPPPGLAGSQYF. As DNA, the CDR3 is TGCGCCAGCAGCCAAGAGCCCCCACCGGGACTAGCGGGGTCCCAGTACTTC.

V gene TRBV4-3 combines with J gene TRBJ2-1, with TRBD2 identical over 9 bases. The CDR3 runs to 16 residues. Germline values: CDR1 LGHNA, CDR2 YSLEER. V gave up 3 bases and J gave up 10 bases; unmatched junction bases: 13. CDR3 in amino acids: CASSQGIAGAALEQFF. CDR3 bases: TGCGCCAGCAGCCAGGGTATAGCGGGGGCTGCATTAGAGCAGTTCTTC.

This chain uses TRBV5-5 with TRBJ1-2; the match to TRBD1 covers 7 bases. The CDR3 totals 15 residues. Germline-derived CDR1 and CDR2 are SGHKS and YYEKEE (reference sequence). The V and J ends lost 2 bases and 6 bases, in that order; junction bases with no gene match: 10. DNA of the CDR3: TGTGCCAGCAGCTTCACACCCGGGACAGTCGATGGCTACACCTTC. Amino acids: CASSFTPGTVDGYTF.

V and J are TRBV11-1 and TRBJ2-7, with TRBD1 identical over 7 bases. Germline lookup yields CDR1 SGHAT and CDR2 FQDESV (reference sequence). V was clipped by 3 bases and J by 6 bases; unmatched bases: 8. The CDR3 sequence is 14 residues long. CDR3 residues: CASSLLAGGGEQYF. The CDR3, as DNA: TGTGCCAGCAGCTTGTTGGCAGGGGGTGGCGAGCAGTACTTC.

This chain uses TRBV10-3 with TRBJ2-3; possibly TRBD2 for D (5 bases). Germline loops: CDR1 ENHRY, CDR2 SYGVKD. Trimming cost V 7 bases and J 2 bases, with 13 bases left between them. The CDR3 has 14 amino acids. CDR3 loop: CAITDVGNTDTQYF. In DNA, the CDR3 is TGTGCCATCACTGACGTCGGGAACACAGATACGCAGTATTTT.

The chain links TRBV5-1 to TRBJ1-6; 7 nucleotides agree with TRBD1. The junction had 8 bases not matched to a gene; V was cut back by 4 bases and J by 10 bases. The germline CDR1 and CDR2 sequences are SGHRS and YFSETQ. The length of the CDR3 is 14 residues. DNA for the CDR3: TGCGCCAGCAGCCCTACCACAGGGGAATCACCCCTCCACTTT. Its translation: CASSPTTGESPLHF.

The J gene is TRBJ2-1, the V gene TRBV5-1, with 12 positions matching TRBD2. The V and J ends lost 6 bases and 9 bases, in that order; junction bases with no gene match: 7. The CDR3 loop spans 14 amino acids. Germline V CDR1 and CDR2: SGHRS, YFSETQ. The CDR3 sequence is CASIETSGSGEQFF. The CDR3 nucleotides are TGCGCCAGCATAGAGACTAGCGGGAGTGGTGAGCAGTTCTTC.

The CDR3 loop is CASRTSGEETQYF. The CDR3 coding sequence is TGTGCCAGCAGGACGTCGGGGGAAGAGACCCAGTACTTC. The gene calls are TRBV5-6 and TRBJ2-5; TRBD2 is a possible D gene (6 bases). CDR3 length: 13 residues. Germline V lookup: CDR1 SGHDT, CDR2 YYEEEE. The V gene lost 5 bases and the J gene lost 3 bases, with 11 bases spanning the gap.

This clone was observed once. This chain joins TRBV27 and TRBJ1-5, with 8 bases that match TRBD1. CDR1 and CDR2 from the germline V gene are MNHEY and SMNVEV (reference sequence). The CDR3 has 16 residues. Trimming removed 6 bases from V and 2 bases from J; junction bases left unmatched: 9. The CDR3 nucleotides read TGTGCCAGCAGGTCACAGGGGGGAAAAGGCAATCAGCCCCAGCATTTT. Protein product: CASRSQGGKGNQPQHF.

This clone came up once. The rearrangement joins TRBV18 to TRBJ2-6; the match to TRBD1 covers 7 bases. The germline V gene encodes CDR1 KGHSH and CDR2 LQKENI. CDR3 length equals 22 residues. Trimming removed 3 bases from V and 0 bases from J; junction bases left unmatched: 20. The CDR3 coding sequence is TGTGCCAGCTCACCCATTGACAGGGAGCGAGGGGCGCACAGCTCTGGGGCCAACGTCCTGACTTTC. Amino acids: CASSPIDRERGAHSSGANVLTF.

The V gene is TRBV10-3, the J gene TRBJ1-1; possible D gene TRBD1, 6 bases. The V and J ends lost 10 bases and 3 bases respectively, with 15 bases between them. The CDR3 sequence is 13 residues long. Germline V gene sequence: CDR1 ENHRY, CDR2 SYGVKD. The CDR3 loop reads CATKQGRDTEAFF. Here the CDR3 DNA reads TGTGCCACCAAACAGGGCCGGGACACTGAAGCTTTCTTT.

V gene TRBV4-3 combines with J gene TRBJ2-1; D is uncertain. The CDR3 sequence is 14 residues long. From germline, CDR1 is LGHNA and CDR2 YSLEER. The V end lost 2 bases, the J end lost 6 bases, and 11 bases lay between the germline ends. This CDR3 is CASSQYGGPNEQFF. The CDR3 region has the DNA TGCGCCAGCAGCCAATATGGCGGTCCCAATGAGCAGTTCTTC.

This clone occurred once. The rearrangement joins TRBV3-1 (or the pseudogene TRBV3-2) to TRBJ2-7; no clear D gene. Trimming took 0 bases from V and 0 from J, leaving 6 bases between them. The CDR3 is 14 residues long. CDR1 is LGHDT, CDR2 YNNKEL, per germline (reference sequence). CDR3 protein: CASSQDRGSYEQYF. The CDR3 nucleotides are TGTGCCAGCAGCCAAGATCGAGGCTCCTACGAGCAGTACTTC.

This sequence joins TRBV28 and TRBJ2-1; 10 positions agree with TRBD1. After removal of 6 bases from V and 9 bases from J, the junction contained 14 bases not matched to a gene. The CDR3 is made up of 16 amino acids. CDR1 MDHEN and CDR2 SYDVKM come from the germline V gene. CDR3 sequence (DNA): TGTGCCAGCAGCAAAAGACAGGGGGCGAACAGGGTTGAGCAGTTCTTC. Amino acids: CASSKRQGANRVEQFF.

The CDR3 nucleotides read TGCAGCCAACAGGGTCCCTACGAGCAGTACTTC. This sequence encodes CSQQGPYEQYF. V is TRBV20-1 and J is TRBJ2-7; TRBD1 is a possible D gene (6 bases). This CDR3 has 11 residues. Germline CDR1 reads DFQATT; CDR2 reads SNEGSKA (reference sequence).

This clone was seen a single time. The gene calls are TRBV28 and TRBJ2-3; 7 bases agree with TRBD1. Germline CDR1 reads MDHEN; CDR2 reads SYDVKM. The V gene end was trimmed by 6 bases and the J gene end by 2 bases; junction bases not matched to a gene: 8. The CDR3 runs 15 residues. The CDR3 sequence is CASRTPGGDTDTQYF. CDR3 sequence (DNA): TGTGCCAGCAGGACGCCAGGGGGAGACACAGATACGCAGTATTTT.